The entry that follows covers one T cell receptor beta chain sequence. This entry belongs to a study of control samples from healthy donors and cancer patients. Produced via immunoSEQ multiplex PCR; TCRdb's table is partial and in-frame only. The sample lists some 90,000 clones, approximately 89% occurring once. The TCR was taken from a woman in her 30s in good health. The specimen was blood.

The CDR3 DNA is TGTGCCAGCAGTTTCAACACGGGCACTGAAGCTTTCTTT. Residues: CASSFNTGTEAFF. The genes are TRBV6-5 and TRBJ1-1, with no clear D. Trimming left V 4 bases short and J 4 bases short, with 10 bases between. Germline V CDR1 and CDR2: MNHEY, SVGAGI. This CDR3 spans 13 amino acids.